This passage covers 14 T cell receptor beta chains from one sample sequenced in a study of shared clonotypes between healthy human individuals. Sequencing was performed with immunoSEQ multiplex PCR; in TCRdb, only in-frame clones are kept and a portion is missing. The sample has 1.6 million or so clones, roughly 97% seen once. The sequenced sample was naive CD4+ T cells sorted from blood. Sample subset: CD45RA+ positively selected. Every receptor here comes from a man aged 25-45 years in good health.

A remark on this clone: Other DNA sequences in this sample translate to the same CDR3. The rearrangement joins TRBV18 to TRBJ2-2, with 10 bases identical to TRBD1. V lost 3 bases, J lost 5 bases, and 6 bases stayed unmatched. The CDR3 is made up of 16 amino acids. Germline values: CDR1 KGHSH, CDR2 LQKENI. CDR3 in DNA: TGTGCCAGCTCACCCCGGGACAGGGGCTTGACCGGGGAGCTGTTTTTT. Protein sequence: CASSPRDRGLTGELFF.

V usage is TRBV28 and J usage is TRBJ2-7, with D hard to call. V lost 3 bases to trimming and J lost 3 bases, with 6 bases between them. Looked up from germline, CDR1 is MDHEN and CDR2 is SYDVKM. This CDR3 spans 12 amino acids. This CDR3 is CASSFNNYEQYF. Here the CDR3 DNA reads TGTGCCAGCAGTTTTAACAACTACGAGCAGTACTTC.

This clone has a single count. V is TRBV10-2 and J is TRBJ1-1; D perhaps matches TRBD1 (5 bases). The CDR3 has 11 amino acids. The ends were cut back, 6 bases at V and 3 bases at J, with 5 bases in the middle. Germline CDR1 WSHSY, CDR2 SAAADI. CDR3 loop: CASRGHTEAFF. The CDR3, as DNA: TGCGCCAGCAGGGGACACACTGAAGCTTTCTTT.

The gene calls are TRBV29-1 and TRBJ2-2, with 7 positions matching TRBD2. The CDR3 is made up of 11 amino acids. The germline gives CDR1 SQVTM, CDR2 ANQGSEA. This CDR3 is CGTMGPWELFF. As DNA, the CDR3 is TGCGGGACTATGGGGCCGTGGGAGCTGTTTTTT.

J is TRBJ1-1 and V is TRBV27; D is ambiguous. The germline CDR1 and CDR2 sequences are MNHEY and SMNVEV (reference sequence). Trimming pared 7 bases from V and 1 base from J, leaving 10 bases between. The CDR3 totals 13 residues. In nucleotides, the CDR3 is TGTGCCAGCAAGGAGGTCAGGAACACTGAAGCTTTCTTT. It translates to CASKEVRNTEAFF.

V is TRBV6-1 and J is TRBJ2-7; D may correspond to TRBD1 or TRBD2 (5 bases each). Trimming stripped 2 bases from V and 2 bases from J, with 16 bases between. In germline, CDR1 is MNHNS, CDR2 SASEGT. This CDR3 contains 16 residues. CDR3 in DNA: TGTGCCAGCAGTGAAAGGGTCGGGACGGTGGCCTACGAGCAGTACTTC. Residues: CASSERVGTVAYEQYF.

This CDR3 reads CASSPRIRQPQHF. In DNA form, the CDR3 reads TGTGCCAGCAGCCCCCGAATTAGACAGCCCCAGCATTTT. The chain has TRBV28 and TRBJ1-5; D not resolved. The V gene's germline CDR1 is MDHEN and CDR2 SYDVKM. CDR3 length: 13 amino acids. Between the trimmed V and J ends, which lost 6 bases and 7 bases, there was a span of 13 bases.

This chain joins TRBV5-3 and TRBJ1-5; TRBD1 agrees at 7 bases. TRBV5-3 is given ORF status, its function remaining uncertain. This CDR3 comprises 15 residues. Trimming cost V 7 bases and J 1 base; bases outside gene matches: 8. The CDR3 protein is CARGDRVRSNQPQHF. Written as DNA, the CDR3 is TGTGCCAGAGGTGACAGGGTGAGGAGCAATCAGCCCCAGCATTTT.

The chain is built from TRBV7-8 and TRBJ2-3; weak D call: TRBD2 (5 bases). The germline V gene has CDR1 SGHVS and CDR2 FQNEAQ. V was trimmed by 5 bases and J by 3 bases, leaving 18 bases between them. The CDR3 totals 16 residues. CDR3 in amino acids: CASSQVRVARTDTQYF. For the CDR3, the DNA is TGTGCCAGCAGCCAAGTTCGGGTAGCGAGAACAGATACGCAGTATTTT.

J is TRBJ2-3 and V is TRBV19; 11 nucleotides match TRBD1. CDR1 is LNHDA, CDR2 SQIVND, per germline (reference sequence). V lost 4 bases, J lost 7 bases, and 7 bases stayed unmatched. The CDR3 has 15 residues. The CDR3 DNA follows: TGTGCCAGTAGTAGTCCGGGACAGGGGGGTTATACGCAGTATTTT. It codes for CASSSPGQGGYTQYF.

The chain combines TRBV18 with TRBJ2-7; 7 positions match TRBD1. Trimming removed 5 bases from V and 5 bases from J; junction bases left unmatched: 12. In germline, CDR1 is KGHSH, CDR2 LQKENI. The CDR3 extends over 15 amino acids. The CDR3 coding sequence is TGTGCCAGCTCATCTAAAACCGGGACAGCTAACGAGCAGTACTTC. It codes for CASSSKTGTANEQYF.

V gene TRBV28 combines with J gene TRBJ1-1, with a tentative D call TRBD1 (6 bases). There are 15 residues in the CDR3. Trimming pared 2 bases from V and 6 bases from J, leaving 16 bases between. Germline V gene lookup returns CDR1 MDHEN and CDR2 SYDVKM. The CDR3 sequence is CASSLTRTALAEAFF. The CDR3 DNA reads TGTGCCAGCAGTTTAACAAGGACAGCCTTGGCTGAAGCTTTCTTT. The variable domain in full, completed from reference TRBV28 and TRBJ1-1, reads DVKVTQSSRYLVKRTGEKVFLECVQDMDHENMFWYRQDPGLGLRLIYFSYDVKMKEKGDIPEGYSVSREKKERFSLILESASTNQTSMYLCASSLTRTALAEAFFGQGTRLTVV.

A remark on this clone: The same CDR3 can be traced to other DNA sequences in this sample. The rearrangement links TRBV19 to TRBJ2-3; 10 bases map to TRBD2. Germline-derived CDR1 and CDR2 are LNHDA and SQIVND (reference sequence). Trimming at V came to 8 bases and at J to 0 bases, leaving 2 bases not matched to a gene. This CDR3 contains 14 residues. The CDR3, as DNA: TGTGCCAGTTCACTAGCGGGAAGCACAGATACGCAGTATTTT. Encoded protein: CASSLAGSTDTQYF.

V gene TRBV5-6 combines with J gene TRBJ2-1, with D unclear. Looked up from germline, CDR1 is SGHDT and CDR2 is YYEEEE. The CDR3 has 15 residues. V shed 3 bases and J shed 9 bases, with 19 bases lying between them. In DNA, the CDR3 is TGTGCCAGCAGCTATAACCTTCCGTATGTGGGTGAGCAGTTCTTC. Its translation: CASSYNLPYVGEQFF.